The rows below give T cell receptor beta chains drawn from one sample of a study of T cells after yellow fever vaccination. TCRdb re-called the 5' RACE reads with MiXCR, one entry per CDR3 protein. The sample has about 260,000 distinct CDR3 sequences, under 15% seen once; the top ten hold 0.45% to 0.65%. The starting material was CD4+ T cells sorted from PBMCs, obtained 45 days after the yellow fever booster vaccination. Receptor source: a man aged 30-40 years who received the YFV17D yellow fever vaccine. CDR3s include the opening cysteine and the closing phenylalanine or tryptophan. D genes are given only for firm matches. Clone size appears in some rows only: once, few, many, or a class for an expanded clone.

15,few,TRBJ2-1,TRBV20-1,TRBD2,TGCAGTGCTAGAGAGGCTAGCGGGAGGGGAATGGAGCAGTTCTTC,CSAREASGRGMEQFF
13,few,TRBJ2-3,TRBV9,.,TGTGCCAGCAGCGTAGAGAGCACAGATACGCAGTATTTT,CASSVESTDTQYF
15,few,TRBJ2-2,TRBV5-6,TRBD2,TGTGCCAGCAGGCTATCTAGCGGGAACACCGGGGAGCTGTTTTTT,CASRLSSGNTGELFF
13,.,TRBJ2-7,TRBV7-2,.,TGTGCCAGCAGCTTTGAAAGGGCCTACGAGCAGTACTTC,CASSFERAYEQYF
12,.,TRBJ1-6,TRBV29-1,.,TGCAGCGTTGGGGGGTTTAATTCACCCCTCCACTTT,CSVGGFNSPLHF
11,few,TRBJ2-1,TRBV20-1,.,TGCAGTGCTAGTGGTCGCAGTGAGCAGTTCTTC,CSASGRSEQFF
15,many,TRBJ2-7,TRBV7-2,.,TGTGCCAGCAGCTTAAGGCGGGCTGGGGAGAACGAGCAGTACTTC,CASSLRRAGENEQYF
15,few,TRBJ2-3,TRBV12-3/TRBV12-4,TRBD2,TGTGCCAGCAGTTTTCGCAGGCTAGCGGGAGATACGCAGTATTTT,CASSFRRLAGDTQYF
15,few,TRBJ1-6,TRBV6-1,.,TGTGCCAGCAGTGAACCTCAGGCTGGCGGTTCACCCCTCCACTTT,CASSEPQAGGSPLHF
12,.,TRBJ2-7,TRBV29-1,.,TGCAGCGTCGAACGGAGCCCTAACGAGCAGTACTTC,CSVERSPNEQYF